The 19 T cell receptor beta chains listed next were all sequenced from one sample in a study of OX40 agonist ivuxolimab in advanced cancers. Assay: immunoSEQ multiplex PCR; the TCRdb copy retains only in-frame clones and omits some. The sample shows approximately 90,000 clones, less than 95% of them seen only once. The sample was CD4+ or CD8+ T cells sorted from blood, taken in a trial of the OX40 agonist ivuxolimab. The source of these receptors is an adult with an advanced solid tumor such as melanoma, head and neck, liver or kidney cancer.

The chain couples TRBV19 to TRBJ1-4; 7 nucleotides align to TRBD1. CDR1 LNHDA and CDR2 SQIVND come from the germline V gene (reference sequence). The V gene end was trimmed by 3 bases and the J gene end by 3 bases; junction bases not matched to a gene: 7. The CDR3 is 16 residues long. CDR3 protein: CASSMARDSANEKLFF. Written as DNA, the CDR3 is TGTGCCAGTAGTATGGCCCGGGACAGCGCTAATGAAAAACTGTTTTTT.

The J gene is TRBJ2-3, the V gene TRBV6-1; 8 bases fit TRBD2. With 4 bases clipped from V and 8 bases from J, the junction kept 14 bases outside the gene matches. Germline values: CDR1 MNHNS, CDR2 SASEGT. The CDR3 sequence is 16 residues long. CDR3 bases: TGTGCCAGCAGTGGATCGGGCGGGAGGTCCTATACTACGCAGTATTTT. It codes for CASSGSGGRSYTTQYF.

The chain has TRBV6-5 and TRBJ2-1; 7 bases are shared with TRBD2. V gave up 4 bases and J gave up 5 bases; unmatched junction bases: 8. Per germline, CDR1 MNHEY and CDR2 SVGAGI. This CDR3 spans 15 amino acids. CDR3 sequence reads: CASSWDYQEDNEQFF. Written as DNA, the CDR3 is TGTGCCAGCAGTTGGGACTATCAGGAGGACAATGAGCAGTTCTTC.

V and J are TRBV10-3 and TRBJ2-3; D is tentatively TRBD1 or TRBD2 (6 bases each). Germline values: CDR1 ENHRY, CDR2 SYGVKD. CDR3 length: 16 amino acids. Trimming shortened V by 6 bases and J by 9 bases, and 25 bases separated the two germline ends. As DNA, the CDR3 is TGTGCCATCAGAGACGGAGGGGGGCCCACACAGGAGACGCAGTATTTT. This encodes CAIRDGGGPTQETQYF.

This clone was observed a single time. The chain joins TRBV2 to TRBJ2-3, with TRBD2 matching over 10 bases. Germline assignment: CDR1 SNHLY and CDR2 FYNNEI. This CDR3 spans 16 amino acids. Trimming cost V 0 bases and J 1 base; bases outside gene matches: 1. As DNA, the CDR3 is TGTGCCAGCAGTGAAGCGCTAGCGGGAGGCACAGATACGCAGTATTTT. It codes for CASSEALAGGTDTQYF.

The CDR3 loop reads CASSLHTSGANVLTF. DNA for the CDR3: TGCGCCAGCAGCCTTCACACTTCTGGGGCCAACGTCCTGACTTTC. The chain employs TRBV4-1 and TRBJ2-6; D ambiguous. CDR1 is MGHRA and CDR2 is YSYEKL in the germline V gene. Trimming shortened V by 4 bases and J by 1 base, and 8 bases separated the two germline ends. The CDR3 is 15 residues long.

The chain combines TRBV28 with TRBJ2-7; 9 bases agree with TRBD1. This CDR3 has 14 amino acids. V lost 6 bases, J lost 9 bases, and 12 bases stayed unmatched. Germline CDR1 MDHEN, CDR2 SYDVKM. The CDR3 nucleotides are TGTGCCAGCAGACCTGGACAGGGGTCTCTAGGGCAGTACTTC. It is translated as CASRPGQGSLGQYF.

This clone has a single count. This chain links TRBV25-1 with TRBJ2-3; unclear D gene. The V gene's germline CDR1 is MGHDK and CDR2 SYGVNS. CDR3 size: 15 residues. V lost 2 bases, J lost 4 bases, and 13 bases lay in between. CDR3 amino acids: CASSERRLVADTQYF. CDR3 DNA: TGTGCCAGCAGTGAACGGCGGCTAGTTGCAGATACGCAGTATTTT.

This chain connects TRBV18 to TRBJ2-7; a possible D gene is TRBD1 (5 bases). This CDR3 spans 17 amino acids. The germline CDR1 and CDR2 sequences are KGHSH and LQKENI. Trimming cost V 4 bases and J 3 bases, with 22 bases left between them. CDR3 region: CASSQTLTKGPRYEQYF. The CDR3, as DNA: TGTGCCAGCTCACAAACTCTTACAAAGGGGCCCCGCTACGAGCAGTACTTC.

The CDR3 nucleotides are TGTGCCAGCTTGGGCAGGGGGTTCTCTAACTATGGCTACACCTTC. Protein product: CASLGRGFSNYGYTF. This chain uses TRBV2 with TRBJ1-2; the match to TRBD1 covers 7 bases. The germline CDR1 and CDR2 sequences are SNHLY and FYNNEI. V shed 8 bases and J 0 bases; nucleotides not matched to a gene: 9. This CDR3 has 15 residues.

The chain couples TRBV4-2 to TRBJ2-7, with TRBD2 matching over 12 bases. CDR3 length: 17 residues. The germline CDR1 and CDR2 sequences are LGHNA and YNFKEQ. The ends lost 1 base at V and 5 bases at J; junction bases unmatched: 9. The CDR3 region is CASSQVVLAGGSDEQYF. The DNA of the CDR3 is TGTGCCAGCAGCCAAGTAGTCCTAGCGGGAGGGAGTGACGAGCAGTACTTC.

V gene TRBV27 combines with J gene TRBJ2-2, with 13 bases that match TRBD2. V gave up 5 bases and J gave up 4 bases; unmatched junction bases: 4. The CDR3 loop spans 16 amino acids. Looked up from germline, CDR1 is MNHEY and CDR2 is SMNVEV (reference sequence). The CDR3: CASSPGLAGTTGELFF. The CDR3 DNA reads TGTGCCAGCAGTCCGGGACTAGCGGGAACCACCGGGGAGCTGTTTTTT.

The gene calls are TRBV9 and TRBJ1-4, with TRBD1 matching 8 bases. CDR3 length: 14 residues. The V gene's germline CDR1 is SGDLS and CDR2 YYNGEE. V gave up 3 bases and J gave up 8 bases; unmatched junction bases: 6. The chain's CDR3 is CASSGQGMREKLFF. In DNA, the CDR3 is TGTGCCAGCAGCGGACAGGGGATGCGGGAAAAACTGTTTTTT.

The chain links TRBV4-1 to TRBJ1-6; D gene uncertain. V lost 3 bases and J 0 bases, leaving 18 bases between the germline ends. The germline gives CDR1 MGHRA, CDR2 YSYEKL. The CDR3 has 19 amino acids. CDR3 residues: CASSQASPSVISYNSPLHF. For the CDR3, the DNA is TGCGCCAGCAGCCAGGCCTCTCCCTCGGTTATCTCCTATAATTCACCCCTCCACTTT.

This chain uses TRBV7-9 with TRBJ2-1, with no clear D. Germline V CDR1 and CDR2: SEHNR, FQNEAQ (reference sequence). The V end was cut by 0 bases, the J end by 2 bases, with 8 bases between. CDR3 size: 15 residues. The CDR3 sequence: CASSLAPRPYNEQFF. The DNA for the CDR3 is TGTGCCAGCAGCTTAGCACCCAGGCCCTACAATGAGCAGTTCTTC.

The rearrangement joins TRBV11-2 to TRBJ1-1; a possible D gene is TRBD1 (5 bases). The CDR3 is 12 residues long. The V and J ends lost 4 bases and 5 bases respectively, with 8 bases between them. Per the germline V gene, CDR1 is SGHAT and CDR2 is FQNNGV. Here the CDR3 DNA reads TGTGCCAGCAGCTGGGGGGGGACTGAAGCTTTCTTT. Its translation: CASSWGGTEAFF. Based on the CDR3 plus reference TRBV11-2 and TRBJ1-1, the full variable domain is EAGVAQSPRYKIIEKRQSVAFWCNPISGHATLYWYQQILGQGPKLLIQFQNNGVVDDSQLPKDRFSAERLKGVDSTLKIQPAKLEDSAVYLCASSWGGTEAFFGQGTRLTVV.

V usage is TRBV6-5 and J usage is TRBJ2-3, with D possibly being TRBD2 (6 bases). V lost 8 bases, J lost 2 bases, and 14 bases lay in between. The CDR3 runs to 14 residues. Germline CDR1 is MNHEY and CDR2 is SVGAGI. CDR3 residues: CASGSAGTTDTQYF. CDR3 in DNA: TGTGCCAGCGGTTCGGCGGGGACCACAGATACGCAGTATTTT.

The chain links TRBV5-6 to TRBJ2-5; possibly TRBD2 for D (5 bases). The assigned J gene may be wrong: the sequence end matches TRBJ2-7 better. The CDR3 extends over 16 amino acids. The germline V gene has CDR1 SGHDT and CDR2 YYEEEE. The chain's CDR3 is CASSFWSGIQAYEQYF. In DNA form, the CDR3 reads TGTGCCAGCAGCTTTTGGTCGGGGATTCAGGCCTACGAGCAGTACTTC.

The chain carries TRBV30 and TRBJ2-7; no firm D call. Germline V gene sequence: CDR1 GTSNPN, CDR2 SVGIG (reference sequence). CDR3 length equals 12 residues. Trimming stripped 5 bases from V and 2 bases from J, with 10 bases between. CDR3 protein: CAWGVETYEQYF. For the CDR3, the DNA is TGTGCCTGGGGAGTGGAAACCTACGAGCAGTACTTC.